The entry below gives a single TCR beta chain sequence along with its context. CDR1 is MNHNS and CDR2 is SASEGT in the germline V gene. The CDR3 has 15 residues. V lost 8 bases and J lost 1, with 17 bases in between. Sequencing was performed with immunoSEQ multiplex PCR; in TCRdb, only in-frame clones are kept and a portion is missing. The data show 550,000 to 700,000 clones, roughly 72% seen once. The sample is drawn from a study of shared clonotypes between healthy human individuals. The material sequenced was memory CD4+ T cells sorted from blood. Documented subset: CD45RA-negative fraction. The chain couples TRBV6-1 to TRBJ2-5, with D tentatively TRBD2 (6 bases). This TCR derives from a woman aged 25 to 39 in good health. CDR3 nucleotides: TGTGCCAGCCGGAGGGAGCTACTTTCCCAAGAGACCCAGTACTTC. This translates into CASRRELLSQETQYF.